A single sample is the source of the 11 T cell receptor beta chains below, sequenced in a study of cytomegalovirus exposure and HLA in healthy donors. It was with 60 Vbeta and 13 Jbeta primers that the PCR ran. Data came from immunoSEQ multiplex PCR; TCRdb stores just in-frame clones and leaves some out. Of approximately 190,000 clones listed, approximately 88% are singletons. Sequences were obtained from PBMCs. The receptors here all came from a woman between 50 and 59 years old in good health and CMV-seropositive.

The table lists this clone with a count of one. The rearrangement links TRBV7-2 to TRBJ2-3, with 7 bases fitting TRBD2. Per the germline V gene, CDR1 is SGHTA and CDR2 is FQGNSA. Losses at the gene ends were 3 bases for V and 3 bases for J; bases not matched to a gene: 6. This CDR3 is 15 amino acids long. CDR3 amino acids: CASSLYRGGTDTQYF. DNA of the CDR3: TGTGCCAGCAGCTTGTATCGGGGAGGGACAGATACGCAGTATTTT.

The chain recombines TRBV4-3 with TRBJ2-3; 8 nucleotides align to TRBD2. In germline, CDR1 is LGHNA, CDR2 YSLEER. V gave up 4 bases and J gave up 4 bases; unmatched junction bases: 10. The CDR3 runs 16 residues. The CDR3 is CASSLAGGGVADTQYF. The CDR3 DNA is TGCGCCAGCAGCCTCGCGGGAGGCGGGGTAGCAGATACGCAGTATTTT.

This rearrangement joins TRBV7-8 to TRBJ2-5, with TRBD1 matching 7 bases. Germline V CDR1 and CDR2: SGHVS, FQNEAQ. The trim removed 6 bases at V and 2 bases at J, leaving 9 bases unmatched. This CDR3 is 15 amino acids long. As DNA, the CDR3 is TGTGCCAGCAGTCGGATTGGACAGGAGCAAGAGACCCAGTACTTC. Translated, it gives CASSRIGQEQETQYF. Combining the CDR3 with reference TRBV7-8 and TRBJ2-5 gives the whole variable domain GAGVSQSPRYKVAKRGQDVALRCDPISGHVSLFWYQQALGQGPEFLTYFQNEAQLDKSGLPSDRFFAERPEGSVSTLKIQRTQQEDSAVYLCASSRIGQEQETQYFGPGTRLLVL.

This clone was counted only a few times. This chain uses TRBV2 with TRBJ2-7, with 7 positions matching TRBD2. Trimming took 10 bases from V and 2 from J; bases not matched to a gene: 11. Germline V CDR1 and CDR2: SNHLY, FYNNEI. The CDR3 extends over 14 amino acids. The CDR3 spells CATKREDKAYEQYF. In DNA form, the CDR3 reads TGTGCCACCAAACGGGAGGACAAAGCCTACGAGCAGTACTTC.

This rearrangement joins TRBV7-3 to TRBJ2-1, with D possibly matching TRBD1 (5 bases). The length of the CDR3 is 13 residues. Trimming removed 4 bases at V and 1 base at J, with 5 bases between. The germline gives CDR1 SGHTA, CDR2 FQGTGA. CDR3 DNA: TGTGCCAGCAGCTCAGGGTCCTACAATGAGCAGTTCTTC. Its protein is CASSSGSYNEQFF.

This clone appeared a single time. V and J are TRBV2 and TRBJ2-7; 8 bases agree with TRBD1. This CDR3 is 15 amino acids long. J gave up 5 bases and V 2 bases, and 8 bases lay outside the gene matches. Germline lookup yields CDR1 SNHLY and CDR2 FYNNEI. The CDR3, as DNA: TGTGCCAGCAGTGAACGAGGACAGGGTTTTAACGAGCAGTACTTC. The encoded protein is CASSERGQGFNEQYF.

The CDR3 spells CASSLVGQTNSPLHF. The CDR3 region has the DNA TGCGCCAGCAGCTTGGTTGGACAGACTAATTCACCCCTCCACTTT. The chain uses TRBV5-1 and TRBJ1-6; TRBD1 is a possible D gene (6 bases). Germline assignment: CDR1 SGHRS and CDR2 YFSETQ. The CDR3 covers 15 residues. Trimming stripped 0 bases from V and 6 bases from J, with 10 bases between.

The rearrangement links TRBV6-5 to TRBJ2-1; unclear D gene. This CDR3 spans 15 amino acids. Germline CDR1 reads MNHEY; CDR2 reads SVGAGI. With 2 bases removed from V and 3 bases from J, the gap between germline ends came to 11 bases. The CDR3 protein is CASSYGTARYNEQFF. CDR3 in DNA: TGTGCCAGCAGTTACGGTACAGCACGCTACAATGAGCAGTTCTTC.

This sequence joins TRBV4-3 and TRBJ2-1; TRBD2 matches 7 bases. Germline CDR1 LGHNA, CDR2 YSLEER. V was pared by 1 base and J by 2 bases, with 23 bases of the junction left unmatched. The CDR3 consists of 22 residues. CDR3 sequence (DNA): TGCGCCAGCAGCCAAGGAAGGGGATGGACTAGATCGGGCACACAGACCTACAATGAGCAGTTCTTC. Residues: CASSQGRGWTRSGTQTYNEQFF.

CDR3 nucleotide sequence: TGTGCCAGCAGCAGCACAGGGACAAACACCGGGGAGCTGTTTTTT. It codes for CASSSTGTNTGELFF. The chain combines TRBV11-2 with TRBJ2-2; D is perhaps TRBD1 (6 bases). V was trimmed by 5 bases and J by 2 bases, leaving 12 bases between them. Germline loops: CDR1 SGHAT, CDR2 FQNNGV. This CDR3 has 15 residues.

The V and J genes are TRBV28 and TRBJ1-1; 7 nucleotides match TRBD1. Unmatched junction bases numbered 2, after V lost 2 bases and J lost 5 bases. Germline values: CDR1 MDHEN, CDR2 SYDVKM. The CDR3 sequence is 13 residues long. CDR3 in DNA: TGTGCCAGCAGTTTAAACAGGGGAACTGAAGCTTTCTTT. This codes for CASSLNRGTEAFF.